These 20 T cell receptor beta chains share one sample of origin, sequenced in a study of T cell responses to AZD1222 COVID-19 vaccine. The method was immunoSEQ multiplex PCR; TCRdb's version includes in-frame clones alone and lacks a portion of them. The sample lists approximately 90,000 clones, about 86% seen once, with 6.5% to 7.5% in the top ten. The source material was peripheral blood, sampled on day 0 of AZD1222 vaccination. The receptors were sampled from an adult in good health.

The J gene is TRBJ2-7, the V gene TRBV29-1, with 8 bases aligning to TRBD1. V shed 3 bases and J 3 bases; nucleotides not matched to a gene: 4. Germline assignment: CDR1 SQVTM and CDR2 ANQGSEA. This CDR3 comprises 13 residues. CDR3 sequence: CSVDDGTGYEQYF. The CDR3 DNA follows: TGCAGCGTTGATGACGGGACAGGCTACGAGCAGTACTTC.

This chain links TRBV27 with TRBJ1-1; 7 bases agree with TRBD1. V lost 6 bases, J lost 5 bases, and 6 bases stayed unmatched. The CDR3 contains 13 residues. Per the germline V gene, CDR1 is MNHEY and CDR2 is SMNVEV (reference sequence). In DNA form, the CDR3 reads TGTGCCAGCAGGGGACAGTTGGCAACTGAAGCTTTCTTT. This codes for CASRGQLATEAFF.

The J gene is TRBJ1-4, the V gene TRBV6-5; D may be TRBD1 (5 bases). The germline V gene encodes CDR1 MNHEY and CDR2 SVGAGI. CDR3 length: 15 amino acids. V shed 6 bases and J shed 5 bases, with 16 bases lying between them. This CDR3 reads CASRPGTGGNEKLFF. The CDR3, as DNA: TGTGCCAGCAGGCCCGGTACAGGAGGCAATGAAAAACTGTTTTTT.

This clone was recorded a few times. The chain combines TRBV7-9 with TRBJ2-7; D gene ambiguous. V dropped 0 bases and J dropped 4 bases, with 10 bases sitting between them. CDR3 size: 14 residues. Germline V CDR1 and CDR2: SEHNR, FQNEAQ (reference sequence). The CDR3 DNA sequence: TGTGCCAGCAGCTTAGCAGGCCTCGTTTACGAGCAGTACTTC. It is translated as CASSLAGLVYEQYF.

The rearrangement uses TRBV6-5 and TRBJ1-2, with D perhaps TRBD1 (6 bases). Germline CDR1 MNHEY, CDR2 SVGAGI. This CDR3 contains 13 residues. The V end lost 4 bases, the J end lost 8 bases, and 14 bases lay between the germline ends. The CDR3 DNA reads as TGTGCCAGCAGTTTACGACCGGGACAAGGCTACACCTTC. Encoded protein: CASSLRPGQGYTF.

The rearrangement uses TRBV3-1 (or the pseudogene TRBV3-2) and TRBJ2-5, with D maybe TRBD1 (5 bases). Germline assignment: CDR1 LGHDT and CDR2 YNNKEL (reference sequence). The CDR3 totals 16 residues. The germline V and J ends were trimmed by 4 bases and 4 bases, with 19 bases remaining between them. The CDR3 is CASSPSGRAAAETQYF. Written as DNA, the CDR3 is TGTGCCAGCAGCCCTTCGGGCAGGGCCGCGGCAGAGACCCAGTACTTC.

The rearrangement uses TRBV11-3 and TRBJ2-7, with D unclear. Germline V gene data show CDR1 as SGHNT and CDR2 as YENEEA. The CDR3 has 14 residues. V was clipped by 0 bases and J by 0 bases, with 6 bases between them. CDR3 nucleotide sequence: TGTGCCAGCAGCTTAGACAGCATCTCCTACGAGCAGTACTTC. The encoded protein is CASSLDSISYEQYF.

The rearrangement uses TRBV4-3 and TRBJ1-1; 11 bases are shared with TRBD1. This CDR3 comprises 15 residues. V shed 1 base, J shed 4 bases, and the junction held 2 bases outside the gene matches. CDR1 LGHNA and CDR2 YSLEER come from the germline V gene. This chain's CDR3 is CASSQVGQGATEAFF. CDR3 DNA sequence: TGCGCCAGCAGCCAAGTTGGACAGGGGGCCACTGAAGCTTTCTTT.

The chain couples TRBV14 to TRBJ2-3; 8 bases align to TRBD2. The germline CDR1 and CDR2 sequences are SGHDN and FVKESK. Trimming removed 0 bases from V and 5 bases from J; junction bases left unmatched: 10. The CDR3 loop spans 17 amino acids. The CDR3 DNA is TGTGCCAGCAGCCAAGATCGTCGCTTAGCGGGGAAAGATACGCAGTATTTT. This gives the protein CASSQDRRLAGKDTQYF. The variable domain in full, completed from reference TRBV14 and TRBJ2-3, reads EAGVTQFPSHSVIEKGQTVTLRCDPISGHDNLYWYRRVMGKEIKFLLHFVKESKQDESGMPNNRFLAERTGGTYSTLKVQPAELEDSGVYFCASSQDRRLAGKDTQYFGPGTRLTVL.

The V call is TRBV5-4, the J call TRBJ2-7, with D perhaps matching TRBD1 or TRBD2 (5 bases each). Germline CDR1 and CDR2: SGHNT and YYREEE (reference sequence). The V end was cut by 5 bases, the J end by 9 bases, with 12 bases between. CDR3 length: 11 amino acids. The CDR3 here is CASSFEGRQYF. CDR3 DNA: TGTGCCAGCAGTTTTGAGGGGCGGCAGTACTTC.

As concerns this clone: This same CDR3 is encoded by further DNA sequences in the sample. This chain uses TRBV18 with TRBJ1-5, with D uncertain. Germline CDR1 and CDR2: KGHSH and LQKENI. CDR3 length: 12 residues. Trimming stripped 0 bases from V and 4 bases from J, with 1 base between. This chain's CDR3 is CASSPPNQPQHF. The DNA of the CDR3 is TGTGCCAGCTCACCACCGAATCAGCCCCAGCATTTT.

The chain employs TRBV6-5 and TRBJ1-2, with TRBD1 as a possible D gene (5 bases). Germline CDR1 is MNHEY and CDR2 is SVGAGI. Between the trimmed V and J ends, which lost 2 bases and 3 bases, there was a span of 10 bases. This CDR3 is 14 amino acids long. The DNA of the CDR3 is TGTGCCAGCAGTTACATCCAGGGTCACTATGGCTACACCTTC. Amino acid sequence: CASSYIQGHYGYTF.

This clone occurred once. This chain connects TRBV4-3 to TRBJ2-1; unclear D gene. V lost 1 base and J 4 bases, leaving 11 bases between the germline ends. The V gene's germline CDR1 is LGHNA and CDR2 YSLEER. CDR3 length: 15 residues. The CDR3 loop is CASSQGSLAYNEQFF. DNA for the CDR3: TGCGCCAGCAGCCAAGGGTCGTTAGCTTACAATGAGCAGTTCTTC.

This chain links TRBV19 with TRBJ1-2, with a possible D match to TRBD1 (5 bases). Trimming cost V 4 bases and J 0 bases, with 9 bases left between them. CDR1 is LNHDA and CDR2 is SQIVND in the germline V gene (reference sequence). The CDR3 has 14 amino acids. This chain's CDR3 is CASSRQISNYGYTF. The DNA of the CDR3 is TGTGCCAGTAGTAGACAGATATCTAACTATGGCTACACCTTC.

This clone occurred a few times. This chain joins TRBV19 and TRBJ2-7; D not certain. The V end lost 2 bases, the J end lost 2 bases, and 10 bases lay between the germline ends. The CDR3 is made up of 14 amino acids. From germline, CDR1 is LNHDA and CDR2 SQIVND (reference sequence). The CDR3 loop reads CASSISPGPYEQYF. CDR3 in DNA: TGTGCCAGTAGTATAAGCCCCGGTCCCTACGAGCAGTACTTC.

The chain uses TRBV7-6 and TRBJ1-4; D perhaps matches TRBD1 (5 bases). V lost 2 bases, J lost 2 bases, and 12 bases lay in between. CDR3 length: 16 amino acids. In germline, CDR1 is SGHVS, CDR2 FNYEAQ. The DNA of the CDR3 is TGTGCCAGCAGCTTATTAGCGTGGGACACTAATGAAAAACTGTTTTTT. Its protein is CASSLLAWDTNEKLFF.

V gene TRBV7-8 combines with J gene TRBJ1-5; weak D call: TRBD1 (5 bases). The germline V and J ends were trimmed by 5 bases and 11 bases, with 16 bases remaining between them. CDR1 SGHVS and CDR2 FQNEAQ come from the germline V gene. This CDR3 contains 13 residues. The CDR3 reads CASSPGTRDSQHF. CDR3 bases: TGTGCCAGCAGCCCCGGGACGCGCGATTCCCAGCATTTT.

The CDR3 loop reads CASSVKGTDTQYF. In DNA form, the CDR3 reads TGTGCCAGCAGCGTGAAGGGTACAGATACGCAGTATTTT. J is TRBJ2-3 and V is TRBV9; D gene uncertain. In germline, CDR1 is SGDLS, CDR2 YYNGEE. This CDR3 is 13 amino acids long. Trimming left V 2 bases short and J 3 bases short, with 7 bases between. Looking up the rest from reference TRBV9 and TRBJ2-3 gives the full variable domain: DSGVTQTPKHLITATGQRVTLRCSPRSGDLSVYWYQQSLDQGLQFLIQYYNGEERAKGNILERFSAQQFPDLHSELNLSSLELGDSALYFCASSVKGTDTQYFGPGTRLTVL.

V and J are TRBV28 and TRBJ2-2; D not certain. V was shortened by 2 bases and J by 8 bases, with 3 bases between the two germline ends. Germline lookup yields CDR1 MDHEN and CDR2 SYDVKM. The CDR3 contains 11 residues. The CDR3 nucleotides read TGTGCCAGCAGTTTAACTGGGGAGCTGTTTTTT. Protein: CASSLTGELFF.

J is TRBJ2-7 and V is TRBV5-8, with D possibly called TRBD1 or TRBD2 (5 bases each). CDR1 is SGHTS and CDR2 is YDEGEE in the germline V gene. CDR3 size: 14 residues. Trimming took 4 bases from V and 2 from J, leaving 13 bases between them. The CDR3 reads CASSKGEQTYEQYF. DNA of the CDR3: TGTGCCAGCAGCAAAGGGGAGCAAACCTACGAGCAGTACTTC. Full variable domain (remainder filled in from reference TRBV5-8 and TRBJ2-7): EAGVTQSPTHLIKTRGQQATLRCSPISGHTSVYWYQQALGLGLQFLLWYDEGEERNRGNFPPRFSGRQFPNYSSELNVNALELEDSALYLCASSKGEQTYEQYFGPGTRLTVT.